These 32 T cell receptor beta chains were sequenced from one sample in a study of cytomegalovirus exposure and HLA in healthy donors. Researchers ran the PCR with 60 Vbeta and 13 Jbeta primers. The method was immunoSEQ multiplex PCR; TCRdb's version includes in-frame clones alone and lacks a portion of them. Of 100,000 to 150,000 clones listed, about 70% are singletons. Sequenced input: PBMCs. These receptors originate from a woman in her 40s in good health and CMV-seropositive.

This chain uses TRBV9 with TRBJ2-5; 9 positions match TRBD2. The tail of the sequence fits TRBJ2-7 better, so the J call may be wrong. The germline gives CDR1 SGDLS, CDR2 YYNGEE. This CDR3 has 15 residues. The CDR3 loop reads CASSVEAGGGYEQYF. In DNA form, the CDR3 reads TGTGCCAGCAGCGTAGAGGCGGGAGGGGGGTACGAGCAGTACTTC.

The V and J genes are TRBV5-4 and TRBJ2-3; 8 nucleotides agree with TRBD1. There are 19 residues in the CDR3. Germline lookup yields CDR1 SGHNT and CDR2 YYREEE (reference sequence). V gave up 0 bases and J gave up 0 bases; unmatched junction bases: 12. The DNA for the CDR3 is TGTGCCAGCAGCTTGGGATTTGTGGGACAGGCGGGGAGCACAGATACGCAGTATTTT. As protein: CASSLGFVGQAGSTDTQYF.

The chain is built from TRBV16 and TRBJ2-7; the D gene is possibly TRBD2 (5 bases). This CDR3 is built from 15 residues. Trimming removed 1 base at V and 2 bases at J, with 12 bases between. The germline V gene encodes CDR1 KGHSY and CDR2 FQNENV. Here the CDR3 DNA reads TGTGCCAGCAGCCAATTTGGAGTCGGGGCCTACGAGCAGTACTTC. Its translation: CASSQFGVGAYEQYF.

This chain connects TRBV5-1 to TRBJ2-1; D is unclear. The ends were cut back, 4 bases at V and 5 bases at J, with 7 bases in the middle. The CDR3 is 12 amino acids. Germline-derived CDR1 and CDR2 are SGHRS and YFSETQ. CDR3 sequence reads: CASSRQDNEQFF. The CDR3 nucleotides are TGCGCCAGCAGCCGGCAGGACAATGAGCAGTTCTTC.

This clone was seen a handful of times. The chain employs TRBV28 and TRBJ1-4; a possible D gene is TRBD1 (5 bases). The CDR3 length is 15 residues. The germline V gene encodes CDR1 MDHEN and CDR2 SYDVKM. Trimming pared 5 bases from V and 5 bases from J, leaving 15 bases between. The CDR3 DNA is TGTGCCAGCAGTAACAGACAGAGACCAAATGAAAAACTGTTTTTT. This translates into CASSNRQRPNEKLFF. Supplemented by reference TRBV28 and TRBJ1-4, the full variable domain reads DVKVTQSSRYLVKRTGEKVFLECVQDMDHENMFWYRQDPGLGLRLIYFSYDVKMKEKGDIPEGYSVSREKKERFSLILESASTNQTSMYLCASSNRQRPNEKLFFGSGTQLSVL.

This sequence joins TRBV5-1 and TRBJ2-5, with 7 bases fitting TRBD2. Germline lookup yields CDR1 SGHRS and CDR2 YFSETQ. This CDR3 spans 14 amino acids. The V gene end was trimmed by 4 bases and the J gene end by 5 bases; junction bases not matched to a gene: 8. CDR3: CASSRGEGAETQYF. CDR3 bases: TGCGCCAGCAGCCGAGGGGAGGGCGCCGAGACCCAGTACTTC.

The V call is TRBV9, the J call TRBJ2-7, with TRBD1 as a possible D gene (5 bases). Trimming pared 0 bases from V and 0 bases from J, leaving 16 bases between. This CDR3 spans 17 amino acids. Germline CDR1 and CDR2: SGDLS and YYNGEE. The CDR3, as DNA: TGTGCCAGCAGCGTAGGGGCGACAGCGACCCTCTCCTACGAGCAGTACTTC. Its translation: CASSVGATATLSYEQYF.

This clone was picked up a small number of times. The chain employs TRBV5-1 and TRBJ2-5, with 12 bases matching TRBD1. Germline lookup yields CDR1 SGHRS and CDR2 YFSETQ. V was clipped by 4 bases and J by 7 bases; unmatched bases: 2. This CDR3 is 13 amino acids long. In DNA form, the CDR3 reads TGCGCCAGCAGCCAGGGACAGGGGGCGACCCAGTACTTC. Translated: CASSQGQGATQYF.

This sequence joins TRBV5-6 and TRBJ2-5; 8 nucleotides line up with TRBD1. Germline trimming cut 3 bases from V and 5 bases from J; bases unmatched to any gene: 12. Germline CDR1 SGHDT, CDR2 YYEEEE. This CDR3 has 16 amino acids. The CDR3 nucleotides read TGTGCCAGCAGCTCCATGCGACAGGGGAGAGGGGAGACCCAGTACTTC. Encoded protein: CASSSMRQGRGETQYF. Filled out from reference TRBV5-6 and TRBJ2-5, the complete variable domain reads DAGVTQSPTHLIKTRGQQVTLRCSPKSGHDTVSWYQQALGQGPQFIFQYYEEEERQRGNFPDRFSGHQFPNYSSELNVNALLLGDSALYLCASSSMRQGRGETQYFGPGTRLLVL.

V is TRBV5-4 and J is TRBJ2-5; 12 bases align to TRBD2. V trimming: 4 bases; J trimming: 3 bases; junction bases outside the gene matches: 7. Germline CDR1 and CDR2: SGHNT and YYREEE (reference sequence). The CDR3 contains 16 residues. This CDR3 reads CASSTLLAGGEETQYF. CDR3 nucleotides: TGTGCCAGCAGCACGTTACTAGCGGGGGGAGAAGAGACCCAGTACTTC.

This clone was observed a handful of times. The gene calls are TRBV25-1 and TRBJ1-1, with 9 bases fitting TRBD1. CDR1 MGHDK and CDR2 SYGVNS come from the germline V gene. The CDR3 has 14 residues. J was trimmed by 3 bases and V by 6 bases; bases with no gene match: 5. Written as DNA, the CDR3 is TGTGCCAGCAGGGAAACAGGGGGCTACACTGAAGCTTTCTTT. It yields the protein CASRETGGYTEAFF.

The sample holds a few counts of this clone. V is TRBV28 and J is TRBJ1-2; D not certain. From germline, CDR1 is MDHEN and CDR2 SYDVKM. Trimming stripped 6 bases from V and 2 bases from J, with 7 bases between. The CDR3 extends over 12 amino acids. In DNA, the CDR3 is TGTGCCAGCAGCCTGTTAAACTATGGCTACACCTTC. Its translation is CASSLLNYGYTF.

The CDR3 sequence is CASSLAAGRSYNEQFF. The CDR3 nucleotides are TGTGCCAGCAGCTTAGCGGCAGGCAGGTCCTACAATGAGCAGTTCTTC. The V gene is TRBV7-2, the J gene TRBJ2-1; the D is unclear. In germline, CDR1 is SGHTA, CDR2 FQGNSA. The CDR3 covers 16 residues. The V end lost 0 bases, the J end lost 1 base, and 10 bases lay between the germline ends. Variable domain in full (rest from reference TRBV7-2 and TRBJ2-1): GAGVSQSPSNKVTEKGKDVELRCDPISGHTALYWYRQSLGQGLEFLIYFQGNSAPDKSGLPSDRFSAERTGGSVSTLTIQRTQQEDSAVYLCASSLAAGRSYNEQFFGPGTRLTVL.

The chain's CDR3 is CASSQDRQGRRYNSPLHF. Here the CDR3 DNA reads TGTGCCAGCAGCCAGGACCGACAGGGAAGAAGGTATAATTCACCCCTCCACTTT. J is TRBJ1-6 and V is TRBV4-2; 7 positions match TRBD1. With V trimmed by 3 bases and J by 4 bases, 12 bases remained unmatched. Looked up from germline, CDR1 is LGHNA and CDR2 is YNFKEQ. The CDR3 has 18 residues.

The genes are TRBV6-5 and TRBJ1-2, with 8 bases lining up with TRBD1. Germline CDR1 reads MNHEY; CDR2 reads SVGAGI. V lost 9 bases and J lost 6; bases outside the gene matches: 6. This CDR3 region has 12 residues. CDR3 sequence: CASKTGVNGYTF. The CDR3 bases are TGTGCCAGTAAGACAGGGGTAAATGGCTACACCTTC.

About this clone itself: At one end, the junction sequence differs from germline, possibly due to a read error. The chain's CDR3 is CAWSLVRDTESFF. The CDR3 nucleotides read TGTGCCTGGAGCCTGGTCAGGGACACTGAATCTTTCTTT. The chain uses TRBV30 and TRBJ1-1; tentative D call: TRBD1 (6 bases). The CDR3 has 13 amino acids. Germline lookup yields CDR1 GTSNPN and CDR2 SVGIG (reference sequence).

In this sample, this clone turned up once. The rearrangement joins TRBV28 to TRBJ2-2; no firm D call. V was cut by 5 bases and J by 6 bases, with 4 bases left in between. CDR1 MDHEN and CDR2 SYDVKM come from the germline V gene. The length of the CDR3 is 11 residues. The CDR3 nucleotides are TGTGCCAGCAGTAGCCCCGGGGAGCTGTTTTTT. Its translation is CASSSPGELFF.

This chain links TRBV7-2 with TRBJ1-2; weak D call: TRBD1 (6 bases). The CDR3 is 16 residues long. Germline V gene sequence: CDR1 SGHTA, CDR2 FQGNSA. V was trimmed by 0 bases and J by 1 base, leaving 12 bases between them. DNA for the CDR3: TGTGCCAGCAGCTTAGCGCCGGGACAATTTAACTATGGCTACACCTTC. Encoded protein: CASSLAPGQFNYGYTF.

This clone was detected a few times. V and J are TRBV30 and TRBJ1-2; 8 positions agree with TRBD1. The germline CDR1 and CDR2 sequences are GTSNPN and SVGIG (reference sequence). With V trimmed by 0 bases and J by 4 bases, 25 bases remained unmatched. The CDR3 is made up of 21 amino acids. The CDR3 reads CAWSVLVPVVDRVGSPYGYTF. CDR3 bases: TGTGCCTGGAGTGTACTAGTCCCGGTCGTGGACAGGGTAGGATCCCCCTATGGCTACACCTTC.

The chain recombines TRBV11-2 with TRBJ2-1; D is unresolved. Germline V CDR1 and CDR2: SGHAT, FQNNGV. CDR3 length equals 14 residues. V lost 4 bases to trimming and J lost 7 bases, with 14 bases between them. DNA for the CDR3: TGTGCCAGCAGCTCCCCTGGGCCCCGAAATGAGCAGTTCTTC. Its protein is CASSSPGPRNEQFF.

The chain links TRBV30 to TRBJ1-4; perhaps TRBD1 as D (5 bases). The germline gives CDR1 GTSNPN, CDR2 SVGIG (reference sequence). The V end was cut by 5 bases, the J end by 5 bases, with 15 bases between. The CDR3 extends over 14 amino acids. The CDR3 sequence: CAWARGGGNEKLFF. The CDR3 DNA reads TGTGCCTGGGCCCGGGGGGGAGGGAATGAAAAACTGTTTTTT.

The chain uses TRBV6-1 and TRBJ2-7; the D gene is possibly TRBD1 (6 bases). Looked up from germline, CDR1 is MNHNS and CDR2 is SASEGT. The CDR3 sequence is 14 residues long. Deletions cut 3 bases from V and 4 bases from J, with 13 bases between. CDR3 DNA: TGTGCCAGCAGTGACCCTATGGGGGCATACGAGCAGTACTTC. Translated: CASSDPMGAYEQYF.

The chain has TRBV5-1 and TRBJ2-3; 13 bases align to TRBD2. CDR1 and CDR2 from the germline V gene are SGHRS and YFSETQ. CDR3 size: 16 residues. Losses at the gene ends were 6 bases for V and 5 bases for J; bases not matched to a gene: 9. The CDR3 spells CASKITSGGGVDTQYF. The CDR3 bases are TGCGCCAGCAAAATCACTAGCGGGGGGGGCGTAGATACGCAGTATTTT.

This clone was observed a few times. The J gene is TRBJ2-4, the V gene TRBV18; 11 bases agree with TRBD2. The CDR3 is 15 amino acids. Germline V gene sequence: CDR1 KGHSH, CDR2 LQKENI. The V and J ends lost 3 bases and 6 bases, in that order; junction bases with no gene match: 4. The CDR3 region has the DNA TGTGCCAGCTCACCTACCGGGACTAGCGGAAACATTCAGTACTTC. Its protein product is CASSPTGTSGNIQYF.

This clone has a handful of counts. This chain joins TRBV6-6 and TRBJ2-3; D gene uncertain. The CDR3 sequence is 13 residues long. In germline, CDR1 is MNHNY, CDR2 SVGAGI (reference sequence). The V end lost 5 bases, the J end lost 2 bases, and 8 bases lay between the germline ends. The CDR3 region is CASSASDTDTQYF. CDR3 in DNA: TGTGCCAGCAGTGCTTCAGACACAGATACGCAGTATTTT.

This clone was found a few times. The gene calls are TRBV19 and TRBJ1-5; weak D call: TRBD1 (5 bases). This CDR3 comprises 13 residues. Germline V gives CDR1 LNHDA, CDR2 SQIVND (reference sequence). The V gene lost 7 bases and the J gene lost 10 bases, with 17 bases spanning the gap. The CDR3 DNA reads TGTGCCAGTAAGGGGTCCCTTATTAATCCCCAGCATTTT. It codes for CASKGSLINPQHF.

The chain couples TRBV7-6 to TRBJ1-4, with a weak D call TRBD1 (5 bases). This CDR3 has 15 residues. From germline, CDR1 is SGHVS and CDR2 FNYEAQ. V was clipped by 5 bases and J by 3 bases, with 13 bases between them. CDR3 protein: CASSVRDGPNEKLFF. As DNA, the CDR3 is TGTGCCAGCAGCGTCAGGGATGGGCCTAATGAAAAACTGTTTTTT.

The rearrangement joins TRBV6-6 to TRBJ2-1, with TRBD2 identical over 8 bases. J was trimmed by 15 bases and V by 6 bases; bases with no gene match: 13. Germline V lookup: CDR1 MNHNY, CDR2 SVGAGI (reference sequence). CDR3 size: 13 residues. CDR3 in DNA: TGTGCCAGCAGCTACGGGGGACTAGGCAATCCGTTCTTC. Translating gives CASSYGGLGNPFF.

The genes are TRBV6-5 and TRBJ1-1; the D is unclear. The CDR3 length is 13 residues. Trimming left V 6 bases short and J 6 bases short, with 14 bases between. Germline assignment: CDR1 MNHEY and CDR2 SVGAGI. CDR3 DNA: TGTGCCAGCAGACAAGGGAGCAACGCTGAAGCTTTCTTT. Its translation is CASRQGSNAEAFF.

The V call is TRBV5-6, the J call TRBJ2-5; D is ambiguous. This CDR3 has 14 amino acids. Per germline, CDR1 SGHDT and CDR2 YYEEEE. Trimming cost V 5 bases and J 4 bases, with 15 bases left between them. CDR3 coding DNA: TGTGCCAGCAGTTCCCTAGACTTGGGAGAGACCCAGTACTTC. Protein sequence: CASSSLDLGETQYF.

This sequence joins TRBV19 and TRBJ2-7, with D tentatively TRBD1 (6 bases). The CDR3 consists of 13 residues. Looked up from germline, CDR1 is LNHDA and CDR2 is SQIVND (reference sequence). V lost 6 bases and J 0 bases, leaving 9 bases between the germline ends. The CDR3 nucleotides read TGTGCCAGTAGCCGACAGGTCTCCTACGAGCAGTACTTC. Residues: CASSRQVSYEQYF.

The rearrangement links TRBV9 to TRBJ2-5, with D perhaps TRBD2 (5 bases). Trimming stripped 0 bases from V and 7 bases from J, with 13 bases between. Looked up from germline, CDR1 is SGDLS and CDR2 is YYNGEE. The CDR3 is 14 amino acids. The CDR3 nucleotides read TGTGCCAGCAGCGTAGAAGGGAGCCCGGGGACCCAGTACTTC. Translating gives CASSVEGSPGTQYF.